This T cell receptor beta chain emerged from a study of OX40 agonist ivuxolimab in advanced cancers. Study results and caveats: Researchers report that CD8+ T cells had, on average, more expanded clones than CD4+. The study found among the lowest clonal expansion in partial responders at 0.1-3.0 mg/kg.

Concerning this clone itself: The antigen remains undetermined.

CDR3 length: 19 residues. CDR1 SGHVS and CDR2 FQNEAQ come from the germline V gene. V lost 4 bases, J lost 3 bases, and 14 bases stayed unmatched. Sequenced by immunoSEQ multiplex PCR; TCRdb stores in-frame clones only, minus some. Of fewer than 25,000 clones in the sample, roughly 80% were seen once. This TCR was sampled from an adult with an advanced solid tumor such as melanoma, head and neck, liver or kidney cancer. The V and J genes are TRBV7-8 and TRBJ2-1; 11 bases align to TRBD2. The sample here was CD4+ or CD8+ T cells sorted from blood, taken in a trial of the OX40 agonist ivuxolimab. CDR3 DNA: TGTGCCAGCAGCTCCGAGGGCCTAGCGGGGGGCAGCTTCTACAATGAGCAGTTCTTC. Its protein is CASSSEGLAGGSFYNEQFF.